These 3 T cell receptor beta chains share one sample of origin, sequenced in a study of T cell changes during pregnancy in multiple sclerosis (dated by TCRdb to the late 2010s). To prepare the library, the immunoSEQ multiplex PCR assay was applied. TCRdb took over this immuneACCESS table, retaining in-frame rearrangements with V and J assigned. Such tables are incomplete; in checked studies, under half of the missing clones stem from an unresolved V gene, and the remainder is unexplained. Across this sample there are around 92,000 clones, with over 85% seen only once. The ten largest clones capture 0.99% of the sample. Source: peripheral blood, taken after pregnancy. These receptors were collected from a female donor with multiple sclerosis, enrolled in a pregnancy study.

The J gene is TRBJ2-3, the V gene TRBV30; no firm D call. This CDR3 is 11 amino acids long. Germline loops: CDR1 GTSNPN, CDR2 SVGIG (reference sequence). Trimming took off 3 bases at V and 4 bases at J, with 5 bases between the two ends. The CDR3 reads CAWSGSDTQYF. The CDR3 nucleotides read TGTGCCTGGAGCGGTTCAGATACGCAGTATTTT.

The chain is built from TRBV10-3 and TRBJ2-3; D possibly corresponds to TRBD1 (7 bases). CDR3 length: 20 residues. The V end was cut by 6 bases, the J end by 2 bases, with 30 bases between. From germline, CDR1 is ENHRY and CDR2 SYGVKD. DNA for the CDR3: TGTGCCATCAGCACGACAGGGTCCCGCAGGTTGGGCGGGACCACAGATACGCAGTATTTT. Its translation: CAISTTGSRRLGGTTDTQYF.

V gene TRBV4-3 combines with J gene TRBJ2-3; TRBD1 matches 8 bases. Per germline, CDR1 LGHNA and CDR2 YSLEER. The V gene end was trimmed by 1 base and the J gene end by 1 base; junction bases not matched to a gene: 7. The CDR3 length is 17 residues. The CDR3 loop reads CASSQGLGTGGTDTQYF. In nucleotides, the CDR3 is TGCGCCAGCAGCCAAGGTCTGGGGACAGGAGGCACAGATACGCAGTATTTT.